This TCR beta chain was sequenced during a study of OX40 agonist ivuxolimab in advanced cancers. Points from the study as a whole: Dosing at 0.1 to 3.0 mg/kg was accompanied by clonal expansion of CD4+ and CD8+ blood T cells by week 6. CD4+ T cells averaged fewer expanded clones than CD8+ T cells.

The germline V gene encodes CDR1 MNHEY and CDR2 SMNVEV (reference sequence). The CDR3 covers 15 residues. V lost 1 base, J lost 0 bases, and 6 bases lay in between. This table comes from immunoSEQ multiplex PCR, and its TCRdb copy is limited to in-frame clones, with some not included. The repertoire holds about 50,000 clones, with roughly 90% as singletons. Individuals having autoimmune disease history or systemic immunosuppression were not enrolled. At baseline, cycle 4 day 1, and cycle 7 day 1, blood was sampled. In this sample, this clone turned up once. Antigen unknown. The sample here was CD4+ or CD8+ T cells sorted from blood, taken in a trial of the OX40 agonist ivuxolimab. The rearrangement links TRBV27 to TRBJ2-2; D not resolved. The TCR was taken from an adult with an advanced solid tumor such as melanoma, head and neck, liver or kidney cancer. The CDR3 nucleotides are TGTGCCAGCAGTTTATACGCCCCGAACACCGGGGAGCTGTTTTTT. Translating gives CASSLYAPNTGELFF.